The text below deals with one T cell receptor beta chain. Its antigen is unknown. Next came a second PCR, run for roughly 6 to 11 cycles, which used a sample-barcoded 5' primer along with a J-beta primer mix. TCRdb redid the calling of the 5' RACE reads with MiXCR, one entry per CDR3 protein. This sample carries some 560,000 distinct CDR3 sequences, 25% to 35% of them seen once, and the ten largest clones take about 3.3%. The sample belongs to a study of blood T cells in healthy people across ages. Study-level findings and limits: Older individuals had lower TCR beta diversity per million T cells (the decline was roughly linear).

Per the germline V gene, CDR1 is ENHRY and CDR2 is SYGVKD. The CDR3 runs to 15 residues. V was trimmed by 8 bases and J by 0 bases, leaving 11 bases between them. The data were also submitted as part of a second study, on T cells of mothers and their children. From that second work: Donors comprised three healthy Caucasian mothers plus their six children. Per child, about 3 million TCR beta CDR3 reads were obtained, against over 10 million per mother.

Sequenced input: blood. This TCR was sampled from a boy aged 2 to 10 in good health. This rearrangement joins TRBV10-3 to TRBJ2-6; D possibly uses TRBD1 or TRBD2 (5 bases each). The CDR3 nucleotides read TGTGCCATCGGGACCTCCCTCTCTGGGGCCAACGTCCTGACTTTC. It yields the protein CAIGTSLSGANVLTF.